This T cell receptor (beta chain) derives from a study of blood T cell repertoires in COVID-19. This clone has just one count. CDR1 is MDHEN, CDR2 SYDVKM, per germline. The CDR3 totals 17 residues. The trim removed 3 bases at V and 5 bases at J, leaving 10 bases unmatched. Produced via immunoSEQ multiplex PCR; TCRdb's table is partial and in-frame only. This table has over 250,000 clones, 90% appearing once. The sequence was collected from a woman aged 25 to 39 who had recovered from COVID-19. This chain connects TRBV28 to TRBJ2-5; 12 positions agree with TRBD2. Sequencing used PBMCs or T cells enriched from blood (not recorded which). The CDR3 reads CASSFGRLAGAGETQYF. The CDR3 bases are TGTGCCAGCAGTTTTGGGCGACTAGCGGGAGCAGGGGAGACCCAGTACTTC.